This entry lists 8 T cell receptor beta chains sequenced from one sample in a study of blood T cell repertoires in COVID-19. The protocol was immunoSEQ multiplex PCR, while the TCRdb copy is restricted to in-frame clones and leaves out a portion. Altogether 32,000 or so clones are present, more than 85% being singletons, with the ten largest covering over 55%. Source material: peripheral blood. These receptors all stem from a man aged 65-85 years with acute or convalescent COVID-19.

There are a few counts of this clone. The chain employs TRBV5-5 and TRBJ1-2, with a tentative D call TRBD1 (5 bases). In germline, CDR1 is SGHKS, CDR2 YYEKEE (reference sequence). The CDR3 consists of 15 residues. V was cut by 1 base and J by 2 bases, with 12 bases left in between. The CDR3 nucleotides read TGTGCCAGCAGCTTGTCAGGAGGGGCCAACTATGGCTACACCTTC. Encoded protein: CASSLSGGANYGYTF.

J is TRBJ2-7 and V is TRBV29-1; perhaps TRBD2 as D (6 bases). The V and J ends lost 6 bases and 0 bases respectively, with 9 bases between them. CDR1 and CDR2 (germline): SQVTM, ANQGSEA. This CDR3 region has 12 residues. The CDR3 bases are TGCAGCGTGGCGGGGACCTCCTACGAGCAGTACTTC. Translation gives CSVAGTSYEQYF.

This rearrangement joins TRBV3-1 (or the pseudogene TRBV3-2) to TRBJ2-7; 9 bases map to TRBD1. V trimming: 3 bases; J trimming: 3 bases; junction bases outside the gene matches: 0. The germline V gene has CDR1 LGHDT and CDR2 YNNKEL (reference sequence). The CDR3 covers 13 residues. CDR3 in DNA: TGTGCCAGCAGCCAGGGACAGGGCTACGAGCAGTACTTC. Its translation: CASSQGQGYEQYF.

V is TRBV18 and J is TRBJ1-3; D gene ambiguous. From germline, CDR1 is KGHSH and CDR2 LQKENI. Trimming shortened V by 5 bases and J by 0 bases, and 14 bases separated the two germline ends. This CDR3 is 16 amino acids long. The CDR3 DNA is TGTGCCAGCTCATTACGGACGGGGATCTCTGGAAACACCATATATTTT. This encodes CASSLRTGISGNTIYF.

This sequence joins TRBV9 and TRBJ1-1; no clear D gene. Trimming pared 0 bases from V and 0 bases from J, leaving 6 bases between. CDR3 size: 14 residues. From germline, CDR1 is SGDLS and CDR2 YYNGEE. Here the CDR3 reads CASSVGQVNTEAFF. As DNA, the CDR3 is TGTGCCAGCAGCGTAGGTCAGGTGAACACTGAAGCTTTCTTT.

This rearrangement joins TRBV11-3 to TRBJ2-7; D possibly corresponds to TRBD1 (6 bases). Trimming cost V 3 bases and J 6 bases, with 9 bases left between them. The germline CDR1 and CDR2 sequences are SGHNT and YENEEA. The CDR3 loop spans 12 amino acids. This CDR3 reads CASSLRGGEQYF. The CDR3 DNA follows: TGTGCCAGCAGCTTGCGAGGGGGCGAGCAGTACTTC. Drawing the rest from reference TRBV11-3 and TRBJ2-7, the complete variable domain is EAGVVQSPRYKIIEKKQPVAFWCNPISGHNTLYWYLQNLGQGPELLIRYENEEAVDDSQLPKDRFSAERLKGVDSTLKIQPAELGDSAVYLCASSLRGGEQYFGPGTRLTVT.

This rearrangement joins TRBV6-5 to TRBJ1-5, with D possibly being TRBD1 (6 bases). The CDR3 consists of 13 residues. Looked up from germline, CDR1 is MNHEY and CDR2 is SVGAGI. Trimming shortened V by 2 bases and J by 5 bases, and 7 bases separated the two germline ends. In nucleotides, the CDR3 is TGTGCCAGCAGTTACGGACAGTATCAGCCCCAGCATTTT. Its protein product is CASSYGQYQPQHF.

The chain is built from TRBV14 and TRBJ1-2; 8 bases fit TRBD1. CDR1 is SGHDN, CDR2 FVKESK, per germline. The junction had 10 bases not matched to a gene; V was cut back by 5 bases and J by 8 bases. The CDR3 is made up of 14 amino acids. The CDR3 protein is CASSSVGDRFGYTF. The CDR3 bases are TGTGCCAGCAGCTCAGTGGGGGACAGGTTCGGCTACACCTTC.